The next 32 T cell receptor beta chains were all read from a single sample in a study of blood T cell repertoires in COVID-19. Generated by immunoSEQ multiplex PCR, the TCRdb table keeps only in-frame clones and is missing some. This table has 300,000 to 400,000 clones, approximately 86% appearing once. Material for sequencing was peripheral blood. The source of these receptors is a woman aged 55-69 years with COVID-19, enrolled during active disease.

This chain connects TRBV11-2 to TRBJ1-1, with 7 positions matching TRBD1. The V gene's germline CDR1 is SGHAT and CDR2 FQNNGV. V shed 3 bases and J 8 bases; nucleotides not matched to a gene: 6. CDR3 length equals 13 residues. CDR3 sequence: CASSFIRQGEAFF. The CDR3, as DNA: TGTGCCAGCAGCTTTATAAGACAGGGAGAAGCTTTCTTT.

The chain recombines TRBV18 with TRBJ2-7, with D perhaps matching TRBD2 (6 bases). The germline V and J ends were trimmed by 2 bases and 5 bases, with 25 bases remaining between them. CDR1 and CDR2 from the germline V gene are KGHSH and LQKENI. CDR3 length: 18 residues. CDR3 DNA: TGTGCCAGCTCACCAGTCCTCGCCTCTCCTAGCGAACTCCACGAGCAGTACTTC. As protein: CASSPVLASPSELHEQYF. Looking up the rest from reference TRBV18 and TRBJ2-7 gives the full variable domain: NAGVMQNPRHLVRRRGQEARLRCSPMKGHSHVYWYRQLPEEGLKFMVYLQKENIIDESGMPKERFSAEFPKEGPSILRIQQVVRGDSAAYFCASSPVLASPSELHEQYFGPGTRLTVT.

The chain recombines TRBV14 with TRBJ1-1, with 11 bases that match TRBD1. V gave up 4 bases and J gave up 5 bases; unmatched junction bases: 6. The CDR3 totals 15 residues. Germline CDR1 SGHDN, CDR2 FVKESK. The CDR3 bases are TGTGCCAGCAGCCCTCTTGGGACAGGGGGTACTGAAGCTTTCTTT. This encodes CASSPLGTGGTEAFF.

The V gene is TRBV19, the J gene TRBJ1-2; no reliable D call. V gave up 4 bases and J gave up 7 bases, with 7 bases separating them. Germline CDR1 LNHDA, CDR2 SQIVND (reference sequence). The CDR3 length is 11 residues. CDR3 in DNA: TGTGCCAGTAGTACAGCGGGTGGCTACACCTTC. This gives the protein CASSTAGGYTF. The full variable domain, completed using reference TRBV19 and TRBJ1-2, is DGGITQSPKYLFRKEGQNVTLSCEQNLNHDAMYWYRQDPGQGLRLIYYSQIVNDFQKGDIAEGYSVSREKKESFPLTVTSAQKNPTAFYLCASSTAGGYTFGSGTRLTVV.

DNA for the CDR3: TGTGCCAGCAGAACCCCGGGGTACTATGGCTACACCTTC. Amino acids: CASRTPGYYGYTF. The J gene is TRBJ1-2, the V gene TRBV6-5; D is ambiguous. The V gene lost 6 bases and the J gene lost 3 bases, with 11 bases spanning the gap. In germline, CDR1 is MNHEY, CDR2 SVGAGI. This CDR3 has 13 amino acids.

This chain joins TRBV7-6 and TRBJ1-5; D may be TRBD1 (5 bases). The V end lost 6 bases, the J end lost 7 bases, and 19 bases lay between the germline ends. Germline loops: CDR1 SGHVS, CDR2 FNYEAQ. This CDR3 has 15 residues. The CDR3 DNA reads as TGTGCCAGCAGTGGGTGGAGGGGAAGGGGCCAGCCCCAGCATTTT. Translating it yields CASSGWRGRGQPQHF.

For the CDR3, the DNA is TGTGCCACCAGCCCTAGCCTCGTGAACACTGAAGCTTTCTTT. Its protein is CATSPSLVNTEAFF. The J gene is TRBJ1-1, the V gene TRBV15; no firm D call. V lost 5 bases, J lost 0 bases, and 10 bases lay in between. CDR1 LNHNV and CDR2 YYDKDF come from the germline V gene (reference sequence). CDR3 length: 14 amino acids.

The chain is built from TRBV5-1 and TRBJ2-7, with D possibly TRBD1 on 6 matching bases. The CDR3 loop spans 14 amino acids. Trimming removed 2 bases at V and 2 bases at J, with 11 bases between. The germline gives CDR1 SGHRS, CDR2 YFSETQ. Here the CDR3 DNA reads TGCGCCAGCAGCTTTTCCGGACAGCCCTACGAGCAGTACTTC. Its protein is CASSFSGQPYEQYF.

J is TRBJ2-1 and V is TRBV11-2, with 9 positions matching TRBD1. V lost 4 bases to trimming and J lost 4 bases; unmatched junction nucleotides: 8. The CDR3 sequence is 16 residues long. CDR1 is SGHAT, CDR2 FQNNGV, per germline. CDR3 DNA sequence: TGTGCCAGCAGCTCCGGACAGGGGCTGTCGTACAATGAGCAGTTCTTC. Translated: CASSSGQGLSYNEQFF.

This chain joins TRBV5-6 and TRBJ2-7, with 7 positions matching TRBD1. The germline V gene encodes CDR1 SGHDT and CDR2 YYEEEE. Germline trimming cut 4 bases from V and 3 bases from J; bases unmatched to any gene: 10. CDR3 length: 15 residues. CDR3 DNA: TGTGCCAGCAGCGAGTTCCGACAGGGCTTCTACGAGCAGTACTTC. Its translation: CASSEFRQGFYEQYF. Combining the CDR3 with reference TRBV5-6 and TRBJ2-7 gives the whole variable domain DAGVTQSPTHLIKTRGQQVTLRCSPKSGHDTVSWYQQALGQGPQFIFQYYEEEERQRGNFPDRFSGHQFPNYSSELNVNALLLGDSALYLCASSEFRQGFYEQYFGPGTRLTVT.

The chain carries TRBV30 and TRBJ1-6; a possible D gene is TRBD1 (5 bases). Germline V gene sequence: CDR1 GTSNPN, CDR2 SVGIG (reference sequence). V gave up 3 bases and J gave up 9 bases, with 12 bases separating them. This CDR3 is built from 13 residues. CDR3 amino acids: CAWRGEGFSPLHF. The CDR3 region has the DNA TGTGCCTGGAGAGGGGAAGGGTTTTCACCCCTCCACTTT.

This clone was found many times. This chain joins TRBV6-1 and TRBJ1-2; D gene uncertain. This CDR3 has 16 amino acids. From germline, CDR1 is MNHNS and CDR2 SASEGT. V lost 4 bases, J lost 4 bases, and 19 bases lay in between. The CDR3 reads CASSGGVDRTSYGYTF. The CDR3 DNA reads as TGTGCCAGCAGTGGCGGGGTGGATCGCACGTCCTATGGCTACACCTTC.

Notes on this clone: One junction end does not reproduce the germline sequence, and a read error may be involved. The chain uses TRBV7-8 and TRBJ1-2; 7 positions match TRBD1. Per germline, CDR1 SGHVS and CDR2 FQNEAQ. This CDR3 region has 11 residues. CDR3 in amino acids: CASSLATGWAF. The CDR3 nucleotides read TGTGCCAGCAGCTTAGCGACAGGGTGGGCCTTC.

This chain links TRBV5-1 with TRBJ2-1; D remains ambiguous. Germline V gene sequence: CDR1 SGHRS, CDR2 YFSETQ. This CDR3 is 16 amino acids long. V was cut by 2 bases and J by 0 bases, with 12 bases left in between. CDR3 sequence (DNA): TGCGCCAGCAGCTTAGCAGCTCACTACTCCTACAATGAGCAGTTCTTC. It encodes CASSLAAHYSYNEQFF.

The rearrangement uses TRBV5-4 and TRBJ2-5, with unresolved D. Deletions cut 2 bases from V and 5 bases from J, with 7 bases between. CDR1 and CDR2 (germline): SGHNT, YYREEE (reference sequence). This CDR3 region has 12 residues. CDR3 DNA: TGTGCCAGCAGCTTACCCGGGGAGACCCAGTACTTC. Its protein is CASSLPGETQYF.

The rearrangement uses TRBV6-1 and TRBJ1-4; 10 nucleotides match TRBD1. After removal of 4 bases from V and 8 bases from J, the junction contained 13 bases not matched to a gene. Germline assignment: CDR1 MNHNS and CDR2 SASEGT. There are 17 residues in the CDR3. This CDR3 is CASSVIGGQGGTEKLFF. The CDR3 DNA reads as TGTGCCAGCAGTGTAATAGGCGGACAGGGGGGGACCGAAAAACTGTTTTTT.

V is TRBV6-2 or TRBV6-3 and J is TRBJ2-1, with 15 bases fitting TRBD2. CDR3 length: 16 amino acids. Germline V lookup: CDR1 MNHEY, CDR2 SVGEGT. V dropped 6 bases and J dropped 7; count of bases not matched to a gene: 7. The CDR3 region is CASSPGTSGGRNEQFF. The CDR3 DNA sequence: TGTGCCAGCAGCCCCGGGACTAGCGGGGGGAGGAATGAGCAGTTCTTC.

The rearrangement uses TRBV20-1 and TRBJ2-1, with D hard to call. CDR3 size: 11 residues. V was shortened by 3 bases and J by 6 bases, with 6 bases between the two germline ends. Germline CDR1 is DFQATT and CDR2 is SNEGSKA (reference sequence). In DNA form, the CDR3 reads TGCAGTGCTAGTTTACTCAATGAGCAGTTCTTC. Amino acid sequence: CSASLLNEQFF.

V gene TRBV12-3 or TRBV12-4 combines with J gene TRBJ2-3; D is possibly TRBD2 (6 bases). Trimming took 3 bases from V and 4 from J, leaving 8 bases between them. This CDR3 contains 13 residues. The CDR3 protein is CASSFPGADTQYF. CDR3 nucleotide sequence: TGTGCCAGCAGTTTCCCGGGAGCAGATACGCAGTATTTT.

About this clone: Sequence at one end of the junction differs from germline and may be a read error. The V and J genes are TRBV5-1 and TRBJ1-2; D perhaps matches TRBD1 (6 bases). The V gene's germline CDR1 is SGHRS and CDR2 YFSETQ. The CDR3 runs to 13 residues. In DNA form, the CDR3 reads TGCGCCAGCAGTTTGGGGGGCCGCGACGGCTACACCTTC. This gives the protein CASSLGGRDGYTF.

The chain has TRBV19 and TRBJ2-7; 8 bases map to TRBD1. With V trimmed by 7 bases and J by 2 bases, 10 bases remained unmatched. Germline values: CDR1 LNHDA, CDR2 SQIVND (reference sequence). There are 15 residues in the CDR3. The CDR3 protein is CASTIKTGVTYEQYF. The DNA for the CDR3 is TGTGCCAGTACCATTAAGACAGGGGTTACCTACGAGCAGTACTTC.

The chain recombines TRBV19 with TRBJ1-2; no firm D call. CDR3 length: 13 residues. Germline V gene sequence: CDR1 LNHDA, CDR2 SQIVND (reference sequence). V was shortened by 0 bases and J by 8 bases, with 10 bases between the two germline ends. CDR3 residues: CASSIDLWEGYTF. CDR3 sequence (DNA): TGTGCCAGTAGTATAGATCTGTGGGAGGGCTACACCTTC.

CDR3 loop: CATRGSVGQTNTEAFF. For the CDR3, the DNA is TGTGCCACCAGGGGCAGCGTAGGACAGACCAACACTGAAGCTTTCTTT. The chain links TRBV10-3 to TRBJ1-1; a weak D match, TRBD1 (6 bases). The CDR3 totals 16 residues. Looked up from germline, CDR1 is ENHRY and CDR2 is SYGVKD. The V end lost 10 bases, the J end lost 2 bases, and 23 bases lay between the germline ends.

This sequence joins TRBV5-1 and TRBJ2-2; D remains ambiguous. CDR3 length: 14 amino acids. Trimming pared 0 bases from V and 5 bases from J, leaving 8 bases between. Germline V lookup: CDR1 SGHRS, CDR2 YFSETQ. The CDR3 nucleotides are TGCGCCAGCAGCTTGGCCGGTCGGACCGGGGAGCTGTTTTTT. This sequence encodes CASSLAGRTGELFF.

This clone appeared once. The chain employs TRBV27 and TRBJ1-1; 7 bases map to TRBD1. With V trimmed by 2 bases and J by 5 bases, 11 bases remained unmatched. This CDR3 is 16 amino acids long. In germline, CDR1 is MNHEY, CDR2 SMNVEV (reference sequence). CDR3 loop: CASSLTYLNRGTEAFF. CDR3 sequence (DNA): TGTGCCAGCAGTTTAACCTACCTAAACAGGGGAACTGAAGCTTTCTTT.

The CDR3 loop is CASSQNRVAEAFF. As DNA, the CDR3 is TGCGCCAGCAGCCAAAACAGGGTAGCTGAAGCTTTCTTT. This rearrangement joins TRBV5-1 to TRBJ1-1; TRBD1 might be the D (6 bases). This CDR3 comprises 13 residues. The germline CDR1 and CDR2 sequences are SGHRS and YFSETQ. The V gene lost 4 bases and the J gene lost 6 bases, with 13 bases spanning the gap.

This clone was found once. The chain uses TRBV7-3 and TRBJ2-7; TRBD1 matches 9 bases. The trim removed 5 bases at V and 3 bases at J, leaving 5 bases unmatched. The CDR3 covers 14 residues. The V gene's germline CDR1 is SGHTA and CDR2 FQGTGA. CDR3 protein: CASSPGQGNYEQYF. The CDR3 DNA follows: TGTGCCAGCAGCCCCGGACAGGGGAACTACGAGCAGTACTTC.

V gene TRBV15 combines with J gene TRBJ1-2, with 11 bases fitting TRBD1. The J segment lost 4 bases and the V segment lost 3 bases, leaving 1 base of the junction unmatched. CDR3 length: 14 residues. Germline V gene sequence: CDR1 LNHNV, CDR2 YYDKDF (reference sequence). CDR3 nucleotides: TGTGCCACCAGCAGCGGGACAGGGGGCTATGGCTACACCTTC. Translation: CATSSGTGGYGYTF.

V is TRBV30 and J is TRBJ2-3, with 10 bases lining up with TRBD2. Germline V gene data show CDR1 as GTSNPN and CDR2 as SVGIG (reference sequence). The J segment lost 3 bases and the V segment lost 0 bases, leaving 12 bases of the junction unmatched. There are 18 residues in the CDR3. The CDR3 DNA reads TGTGCCTGGAGTGTAACAAGCGGGGGGGCCGAGAGGACAGATACGCAGTATTTT. It yields the protein CAWSVTSGGAERTDTQYF. Filled out from reference TRBV30 and TRBJ2-3, the complete variable domain reads SQTIHQWPATLVQPVGSPLSLECTVEGTSNPNLYWYRQAAGRGLQLLFYSVGIGQISSEVPQNLSASRPQDRQFILSSKKLLLSDSGFYLCAWSVTSGGAERTDTQYFGPGTRLTVL.

A single count supports this clone. V is TRBV3-1 (or the pseudogene TRBV3-2) and J is TRBJ2-1, with 11 bases aligning to TRBD2. The CDR3 sequence is 17 residues long. V was clipped by 3 bases and J by 7 bases; unmatched bases: 11. Looked up from germline, CDR1 is LGHDT and CDR2 is YNNKEL (reference sequence). CDR3 DNA sequence: TGTGCCAGCAGCCATCTTAGCGGGGGGGCCGGTGGAAATGAGCAGTTCTTC. Its protein is CASSHLSGGAGGNEQFF.

This chain links TRBV10-3 with TRBJ1-4; the match to TRBD1 covers 9 bases. CDR1 ENHRY and CDR2 SYGVKD come from the germline V gene. Trimming removed 0 bases from V and 2 bases from J; junction bases left unmatched: 4. CDR3 size: 17 residues. The CDR3, as DNA: TGTGCCATCAGTGAGTCGCGACAGGGGGTCACTAATGAAAAACTGTTTTTT. Its translation is CAISESRQGVTNEKLFF.

CDR3 residues: CASSLVVWWGTNEKLFF. Written as DNA, the CDR3 is TGTGCCAGCAGCTTAGTCGTATGGTGGGGCACTAATGAAAAACTGTTTTTT. The J gene is TRBJ1-4, the V gene TRBV5-8; D is perhaps TRBD1 (5 bases). V was shortened by 2 bases and J by 2 bases, with 16 bases between the two germline ends. Per the germline V gene, CDR1 is SGHTS and CDR2 is YDEGEE. The CDR3 has 17 amino acids.